This passage covers 20 T cell receptor beta chains from one sample sequenced in a study of blood T cell repertoires in COVID-19. Repertoires were generated with immunoSEQ multiplex PCR, while TCRdb's copy carries only in-frame clones and drops some. The table records hundreds of thousands of clones, under 90% of them present only once. The material sequenced was PBMCs or T cells enriched from blood (not recorded which). Receptor source: a woman in her forties or fifties who had been exposed to COVID-19.

The chain links TRBV7-2 to TRBJ1-2; D possibly corresponds to TRBD1 (5 bases). Germline V gives CDR1 SGHTA, CDR2 FQGNSA. The V end was cut by 7 bases, the J end by 0 bases, with 21 bases between. The CDR3 totals 17 residues. The CDR3 bases are TGTGCCAGCACCTCCCCGGTGGGACTTCAAGCTAACTATGGCTACACCTTC. This encodes CASTSPVGLQANYGYTF. Based on the CDR3 plus reference TRBV7-2 and TRBJ1-2, the full variable domain is GAGVSQSPSNKVTEKGKDVELRCDPISGHTALYWYRQSLGQGLEFLIYFQGNSAPDKSGLPSDRFSAERTGGSVSTLTIQRTQQEDSAVYLCASTSPVGLQANYGYTFGSGTRLTVV.

The chain uses TRBV7-9 and TRBJ1-5, with TRBD1 matching 8 bases. With V trimmed by 5 bases and J by 5 bases, 5 bases remained unmatched. Germline values: CDR1 SEHNR, CDR2 FQNEAQ (reference sequence). CDR3 length equals 14 residues. The CDR3 region has the DNA TGTGCCAGCAGCCGAGGACAGGGAGATCAGCCCCAGCATTTT. Translation: CASSRGQGDQPQHF.

V and J are TRBV28 and TRBJ2-2; D is perhaps TRBD2 (6 bases). Trimming pared 10 bases from V and 5 bases from J, leaving 17 bases between. Germline V gives CDR1 MDHEN, CDR2 SYDVKM. The CDR3 is 14 residues long. The CDR3 sequence: CATLDYTRTGELFF. The CDR3 nucleotides read TGTGCCACCCTGGACTATACTAGGACCGGGGAGCTGTTTTTT.

The J gene is TRBJ1-1, the V gene TRBV10-3; D is perhaps TRBD1 (5 bases). Germline V lookup: CDR1 ENHRY, CDR2 SYGVKD. With 4 bases removed from V and 4 bases from J, the gap between germline ends came to 13 bases. The CDR3 runs 14 residues. The CDR3 sequence is CAISGGLGGTEAFF. Here the CDR3 DNA reads TGTGCCATCAGTGGTGGGCTGGGGGGCACTGAAGCTTTCTTT.

The genes are TRBV5-1 and TRBJ1-4; TRBD1 agrees at 9 bases. The length of the CDR3 is 14 residues. The V gene end was trimmed by 4 bases and the J gene end by 8 bases; junction bases not matched to a gene: 6. Germline-derived CDR1 and CDR2 are SGHRS and YFSETQ. In DNA form, the CDR3 reads TGCGCCAGCAGCCCGGGGACAGGGAAAGAAAAACTGTTTTTT. This encodes CASSPGTGKEKLFF.

The V and J genes are TRBV19 and TRBJ2-4; a possible D gene is TRBD1 (5 bases). The length of the CDR3 is 15 residues. Trimming took 0 bases from V and 3 from J, leaving 9 bases between them. Germline assignment: CDR1 LNHDA and CDR2 SQIVND (reference sequence). The CDR3 coding sequence is TGTGCCAGTAGTATAGAGGCAGGGCTCAAAAACATTCAGTACTTC. It specifies CASSIEAGLKNIQYF.

V and J are TRBV10-3 and TRBJ2-2, with 7 bases lining up with TRBD1. Losses at the gene ends were 3 bases for V and 4 bases for J; bases not matched to a gene: 5. The CDR3 totals 15 residues. Germline CDR1 is ENHRY and CDR2 is SYGVKD. For the CDR3, the DNA is TGTGCCATCAGTGAAAAGGGGGCGCCCACCGGGGAGCTGTTTTTT. The encoded protein is CAISEKGAPTGELFF.

This rearrangement joins TRBV18 to TRBJ2-7, with 16 bases fitting TRBD2. The CDR3 covers 18 residues. CDR1 and CDR2 (germline): KGHSH, LQKENI. V was pared by 2 bases and J by 2 bases, with 6 bases of the junction left unmatched. This CDR3 is CASSPSGLAGGPTYEQYF. In DNA form, the CDR3 reads TGTGCCAGCTCACCATCGGGACTAGCGGGGGGGCCGACCTACGAGCAGTACTTC.

V and J are TRBV14 and TRBJ1-1, with D possibly TRBD1 on 5 matching bases. The CDR3 has 15 residues. Trimming removed 4 bases from V and 3 bases from J, with 15 bases in between. Looked up from germline, CDR1 is SGHDN and CDR2 is FVKESK. The CDR3 nucleotides are TGTGCCAGCAGCCCCCGGGGGATGCGGGACACTGAAGCTTTCTTT. Amino acid sequence: CASSPRGMRDTEAFF.

The CDR3 here is CAIGQGGTDTQYF. The CDR3 nucleotides read TGTGCCATTGGACAGGGAGGCACAGATACGCAGTATTTT. The chain recombines TRBV24-1 with TRBJ2-3; 8 bases align to TRBD1. J was trimmed by 1 base and V by 11 bases; bases with no gene match: 4. Germline V lookup: CDR1 KGHDR, CDR2 SFDVKD. The CDR3 consists of 13 residues.

The chain uses TRBV7-9 and TRBJ2-3; maybe TRBD2 (5 bases). The CDR3 has 13 residues. Germline CDR1 reads SEHNR; CDR2 reads FQNEAQ (reference sequence). V lost 4 bases to trimming and J lost 3 bases, with 8 bases between them. CDR3 nucleotide sequence: TGTGCCAGCAGCTCGGGGAGTACAGATACGCAGTATTTT. Encoded protein: CASSSGSTDTQYF.

V gene TRBV12-3 or TRBV12-4 combines with J gene TRBJ1-2, with D tentatively TRBD1 (5 bases). Between the trimmed V and J ends, which lost 2 bases and 4 bases, there was a span of 8 bases. This CDR3 spans 13 amino acids. CDR3 coding DNA: TGTGCCAGCAGTTTAATGGGGCCCTATGGCTACACCTTC. Translating it yields CASSLMGPYGYTF.

The V gene is TRBV12-3 or TRBV12-4, the J gene TRBJ2-7; TRBD2 agrees at 9 bases. V gave up 6 bases and J gave up 3 bases; unmatched junction bases: 3. The CDR3 runs 13 residues. CDR3 sequence: CASRTSGVYEQYF. CDR3 DNA sequence: TGTGCCAGCAGGACTAGCGGTGTCTACGAGCAGTACTTC.

The V gene is TRBV7-2, the J gene TRBJ2-3; TRBD2 matches 8 bases. The CDR3 length is 12 residues. Per germline, CDR1 SGHTA and CDR2 FQGNSA. With V trimmed by 4 bases and J by 14 bases, 8 bases remained unmatched. The CDR3 protein is CASSSGGEWLYF. Here the CDR3 DNA reads TGTGCCAGCAGCTCGGGGGGGGAGTGGCTGTATTTT.

J is TRBJ1-2 and V is TRBV18, with no clear D. The CDR3 is made up of 13 amino acids. The germline V and J ends were trimmed by 0 bases and 7 bases, with 9 bases remaining between them. Germline CDR1 KGHSH, CDR2 LQKENI. The CDR3 region has the DNA TGTGCCAGCTCACCACCATTCACAGCTGGCTACACCTTC. Amino acid sequence: CASSPPFTAGYTF.

This chain joins TRBV19 and TRBJ2-2, with D possibly being TRBD1 (5 bases). The germline gives CDR1 LNHDA, CDR2 SQIVND (reference sequence). V gave up 7 bases and J gave up 4 bases, with 16 bases separating them. The CDR3 runs 15 residues. CDR3 DNA: TGTGCCAGTACCCTGGGGCAGCCGGGCACCGGGGAGCTGTTTTTT. Protein sequence: CASTLGQPGTGELFF. The variable domain in full, with the rest retrieved from reference TRBV19 and TRBJ2-2, is DGGITQSPKYLFRKEGQNVTLSCEQNLNHDAMYWYRQDPGQGLRLIYYSQIVNDFQKGDIAEGYSVSREKKESFPLTVTSAQKNPTAFYLCASTLGQPGTGELFFGEGSRLTVL.

The gene calls are TRBV27 and TRBJ2-5; TRBD2 agrees at 7 bases. The CDR3 runs to 15 residues. From germline, CDR1 is MNHEY and CDR2 SMNVEV (reference sequence). With V trimmed by 10 bases and J by 1 base, 12 bases remained unmatched. The CDR3 here is CATAPSWTSQETQYF. CDR3 coding DNA: TGTGCCACAGCCCCCTCCTGGACTAGCCAAGAGACCCAGTACTTC.

The chain links TRBV19 to TRBJ2-3; tentatively, D is TRBD1 (5 bases). In germline, CDR1 is LNHDA, CDR2 SQIVND (reference sequence). V was cut by 7 bases and J by 2 bases, with 10 bases left in between. This CDR3 comprises 13 residues. CDR3 region: CASTQGFTDTQYF. CDR3 bases: TGTGCCAGTACGCAGGGATTCACAGATACGCAGTATTTT.

This sequence joins TRBV9 and TRBJ2-5, with TRBD2 matching over 7 bases. The germline V gene encodes CDR1 SGDLS and CDR2 YYNGEE. The CDR3 is made up of 13 amino acids. The V segment lost 4 bases and the J segment 7 bases; nucleotides outside the gene matches: 7. The DNA of the CDR3 is TGTGCCAGCAGCACCCGAGGGGAGGGGACCCAGTACTTC. It encodes CASSTRGEGTQYF.

This chain uses TRBV5-4 with TRBJ1-1; possibly TRBD1 for D (5 bases). V shed 1 base and J shed 11 bases, with 9 bases lying between them. The CDR3 is 11 residues long. Germline CDR1 is SGHNT and CDR2 is YYREEE (reference sequence). The CDR3 DNA follows: TGTGCCAGCAGCTTGCAAGGACACGCTTTCTTT. Encoded protein: CASSLQGHAFF.